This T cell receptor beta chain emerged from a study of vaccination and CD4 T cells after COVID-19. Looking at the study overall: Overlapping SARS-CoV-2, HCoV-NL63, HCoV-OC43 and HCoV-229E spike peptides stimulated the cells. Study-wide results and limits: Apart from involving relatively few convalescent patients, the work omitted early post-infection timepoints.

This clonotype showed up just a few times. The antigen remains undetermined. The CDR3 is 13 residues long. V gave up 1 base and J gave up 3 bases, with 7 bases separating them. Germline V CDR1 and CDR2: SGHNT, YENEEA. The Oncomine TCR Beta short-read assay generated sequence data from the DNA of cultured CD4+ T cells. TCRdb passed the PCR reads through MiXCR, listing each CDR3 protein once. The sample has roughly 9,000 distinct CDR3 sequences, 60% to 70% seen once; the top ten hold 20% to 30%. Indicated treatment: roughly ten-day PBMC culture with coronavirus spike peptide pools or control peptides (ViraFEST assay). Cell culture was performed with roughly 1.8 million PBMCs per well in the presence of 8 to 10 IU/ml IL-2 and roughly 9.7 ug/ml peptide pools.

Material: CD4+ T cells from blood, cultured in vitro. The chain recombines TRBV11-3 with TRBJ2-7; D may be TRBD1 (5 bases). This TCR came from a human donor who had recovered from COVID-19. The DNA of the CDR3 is TGTGCCAGCAGCTTAGGGGGCGACTACGAGCAGTACTTC. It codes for CASSLGGDYEQYF.